This paragraph covers one T cell receptor (beta chain) sequence. Its antigen is not identified. The data belong to a study of graft-versus-host responses after intestinal transplantation. Background on the study: As for transplant type, recipients had multivisceral, liver-intestinal, or isolated intestinal grafts. Anti-thymocyte globulin was used for induction in all recipients, who then took tacrolimus and steroids for approximately 3 years.

Findings and limits, study-wide: High graft-versus-host to host-versus-graft T cell clonal ratios marked allografts of patients with graft-donor macrochimerism.

Germline loops: CDR1 MRHNA, CDR2 SNTAGT. Unmatched junction bases numbered 2, after V lost 4 bases and J lost 6 bases. This CDR3 contains 15 residues. Clones were read by immunoSEQ multiplex PCR, and TCRdb kept only the in-frame ones, dropping some. This sample has about 57,000 clones, with around 90% found just once. The rearrangement uses TRBV6-4 and TRBJ2-1; 14 bases are a match to TRBD2. This TCR derives from a human patient who received an intestinal transplant, so some T cells may come from the graft donor. This sample comprised PBMCs, obtained 26 days after transplant. The CDR3 spells CASSAGTSGSNEQFF. The CDR3 DNA reads as TGTGCCAGCAGTGCCGGGACTAGCGGGAGCAATGAGCAGTTCTTC.